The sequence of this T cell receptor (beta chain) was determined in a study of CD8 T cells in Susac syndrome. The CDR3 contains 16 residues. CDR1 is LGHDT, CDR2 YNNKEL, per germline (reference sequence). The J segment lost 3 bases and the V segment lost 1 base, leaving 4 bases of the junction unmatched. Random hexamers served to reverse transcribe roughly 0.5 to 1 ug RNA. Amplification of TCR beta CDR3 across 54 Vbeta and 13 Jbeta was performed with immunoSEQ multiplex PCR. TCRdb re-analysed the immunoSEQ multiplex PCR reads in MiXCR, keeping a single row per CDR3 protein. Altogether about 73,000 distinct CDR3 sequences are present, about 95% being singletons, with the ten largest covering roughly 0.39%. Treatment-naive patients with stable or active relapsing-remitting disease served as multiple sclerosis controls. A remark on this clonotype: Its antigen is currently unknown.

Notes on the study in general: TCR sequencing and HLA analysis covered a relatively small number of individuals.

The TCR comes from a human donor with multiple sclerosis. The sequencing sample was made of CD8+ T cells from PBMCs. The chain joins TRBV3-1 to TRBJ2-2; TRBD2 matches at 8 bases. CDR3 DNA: TGTGCCAGCAGCCAAGGCAGCGGGAGAGACACCGGGGAGCTGTTTTTT. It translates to CASSQGSGRDTGELFF.